The present entry profiles one T cell receptor (beta chain) with its context. What antigen it recognizes has not been identified. No much larger clonotype is one base removed from it; base qualities were not supplied. Library prep was done by the immunoSEQ multiplex PCR assay. To provide template for TCR sequencing, every sample had RNA extracted and reverse transcribed into cDNA. First-strand cDNA was synthesized using SuperScript III with a 2:1 mix of oligo-dT and random hexamers. A synthetic immune receptor repertoire was used to measure amplification bias, and any remaining bias was corrected computationally. On the authors' methods: After raw reads were preprocessed to remove errors, the CDR3 was defined following IMGT conventions as running from the conserved cysteine to phenylalanine. Clonality was computed by normalizing Shannon entropy by log2 of the number of productive unique TCRs and subtracting the result from 1. Scalp TCRbeta sequences were cross-referenced with sorted blood CD4 and CD8 repertoires so that the CD4 or CD8 identity of scalp clones could be inferred. TCRdb carries this immuneACCESS record with in-frame sequences only. Its versions omit some clonotypes, under half of them owing to an unresolved V gene in the studies checked, with the rest unexplained. V, J and clone size were drawn from that table, and D and trimming were deduced from the DNA. The sample table contains about 210,000 clones; only one count was recorded for under 60% of them. The ten biggest clones cover around 1.4% of the sample.

These data come from a study of CD8+ T cells in alopecia areata (dated by TCRdb to the late 2010s). Concerning the study at large: Treated patients were enrolled in an open-label pilot trial of oral tofacitinib, 5 to 10 mg twice daily, for moderate-to-severe alopecia areata. High-throughput TCRbeta sequencing was used to examine T cell clonal expansion in alopecia areata in both the C3H/HeJ mouse model and human patients. RNA was extracted with the PAXgene miRNA kit for fixed scalp, the miRNeasy kit for PBMCs, and the RNeasy kit for mouse skin. For the treated patients, the SALT score, which quantifies what percentage of scalp surface area is affected, served as the measure of disease severity. Patients on tofacitinib were biopsied at baseline and after 4 and 24 weeks of treatment, and several of the patients also had a later scalp biopsy. In humans, TCRbeta sequencing was performed on scalp tissue and on sorted CD4+ and CD8+ peripheral blood T cells from healthy controls and from patients with patchy or totalis/universalis alopecia areata. Tofacitinib was given for 6 to 18 months, followed by 6 months of follow-up off drug to assess delayed response and recurrence. TCRbeta CDR3 regions were amplified by immunoSEQ multiplex PCR using 35 Vbeta forward and 13 Jbeta reverse primers. Clonality in the scalp was compared among normal scalp (n=4), patchy alopecia areata scalp (n=8), and alopecia totalis/universalis scalp (n=8). What the study reported, not specific to this receptor: Unlike mouse skin, which is dominated by gammadelta T cells, normal human skin has resident alphabeta T cells that are also sequenced, and this complicates analysis of the scalp TCR repertoire. During tofacitinib treatment, many expanded lesional clones stuck around in both scalp and blood, and this persistence may partly explain why relapse happens after treatment is stopped. Higher clonality and more expanded CD8+ clones were observed in lesional scalp than in normal scalp, particularly in alopecia totalis/universalis, a finding suggestive of antigenic drive. Because the treated cohort was small and had only one nonresponder, larger studies are needed to examine links between baseline CD8+ expansion and response. Scalp clonality and the number of expanded CD8+ clones among the top 100 scalp clones were significantly decreased by tofacitinib. TCR sequences shared between patients were less clear than in mice, possibly partly because of HLA diversity in the patient population.

The sample's time point label, in plain terms: around 4 weeks on oral tofacitinib. The treatment or condition label here, explained by the study, means: oral pan-JAK inhibitor, 5-10 mg twice daily. Peripheral blood and lesional scalp punch biopsies were obtained from patients with alopecia areata. PBMCs were isolated by density centrifugation and stained for CD3, CD4 and CD8, and CD4+ and CD8+ T cells were sorted on a FACSAria. After removal of 8 bases from V and 4 bases from J, the junction retains 5 bases not matched to a gene. Per the germline V gene (reference sequence), MNHEY is the CDR1 and SMNVEV is the CDR2. There are 14 amino acids in the CDR3, from cysteine to phenylalanine inclusive. Just CDR3 DNA is preserved here, 42 bases in frame from base 1.

The V and J segments used are TRBV27 and TRBJ2-1; a stretch of 10 junction bases matches TRBD1. The sequence came from a human donor with alopecia areata. The sequenced sample was CD4+ T cells sorted from blood, obtained at week 4, from a patient treated with tofacitinib. The CDR3 in this case is CASERTGGYNEQFF. The DNA sequence follows: TGTGCCAGCGAGAGGACAGGGGGATACAATGAGCAGTTCTTC.